This T cell receptor beta chain was profiled in a study of post-analysis software for immune sequencing data. Regarding the study as a whole: In patients, about 5 TRBV segments were more frequent than in controls, with TRBV5-6, TRBV5-1 and TRBV20-1 among them.

Germline V gene data show CDR1 as DFQATT and CDR2 as SNEGSKA (reference sequence). This CDR3 is built from 13 residues. Tagging with unique molecular identifiers was a feature of the TCR beta cDNA libraries. TCRdb re-called the PCR reads with MiXCR, one entry per CDR3 protein. Among 700,000 to 900,000 distinct CDR3 sequences listed, 40% to 55% were seen once. With regard to this clonotype: Its antigen is currently unknown.

Material: blood. The J gene is TRBJ2-4, the V gene TRBV20-1; TRBD1 aligns across 8 bases. The DNA matches TRBJ2-7 better at its end, which makes the J call doubtful. The source of this sequence is a girl aged 5 to 17 with multiple sclerosis. The CDR3 sequence is CSALRQGSDEQYF. The CDR3 nucleotides read TGCAGTGCCCTCCGACAGGGGAGTGACGAGCAGTACTTC.